The clone carrying this T cell receptor (beta chain) was seen ten or more times. The antigen remains unidentified. TCRdb ran MiXCR on the PCR reads. The sample consists of 20,000 to 30,000 clones, around an eighth of them appearing once. This entry comes from a study of metastatic and nonmetastatic thyroid tumors. About the study: The authors compared repertoires across blood and tumor or nodule tissue from malignant and benign thyroid patients. Findings and caveats of the study: In both blood and tumor samples, TCR beta diversity was reported significantly higher for malignant than benign nodules.

V was pared by 4 bases and J by 11 bases, with 12 bases between. Germline V gene data show CDR1 as LGHDT and CDR2 as YNNKEL (reference sequence). There are 12 residues in the CDR3. No treatment of any kind had been given to any patient before thyroid surgery. This TCR was sampled from a female donor with papillary thyroid cancer or a benign thyroid nodule (not recorded which). Some clones in this sample may be carry-over from other donors' samples. Sequencing was performed on blood. The rearrangement uses TRBV3-1 and TRBJ2-1; no clear D gene. CDR3: CASSLPKGKQFF. In DNA, the CDR3 is TGTGCCAGCAGCCTACCTAAGGGAAAGCAGTTCTTC.